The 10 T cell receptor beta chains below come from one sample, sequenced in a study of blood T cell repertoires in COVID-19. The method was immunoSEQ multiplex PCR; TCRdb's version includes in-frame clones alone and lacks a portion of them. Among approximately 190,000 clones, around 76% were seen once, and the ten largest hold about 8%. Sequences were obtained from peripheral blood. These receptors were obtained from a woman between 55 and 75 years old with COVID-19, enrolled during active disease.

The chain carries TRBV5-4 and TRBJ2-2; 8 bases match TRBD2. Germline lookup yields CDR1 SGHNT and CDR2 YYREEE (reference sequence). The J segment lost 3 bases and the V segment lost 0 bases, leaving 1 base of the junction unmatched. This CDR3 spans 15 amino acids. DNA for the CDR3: TGTGCCAGCAGCTTGGGCGGGAGGTACACCGGGGAGCTGTTTTTT. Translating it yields CASSLGGRYTGELFF.

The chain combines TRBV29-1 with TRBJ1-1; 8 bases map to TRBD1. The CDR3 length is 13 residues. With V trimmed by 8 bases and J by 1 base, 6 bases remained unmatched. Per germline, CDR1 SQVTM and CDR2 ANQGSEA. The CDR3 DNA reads TGCAGCACCTCGACAGGGGCGAACACTGAAGCTTTCTTT. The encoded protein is CSTSTGANTEAFF.

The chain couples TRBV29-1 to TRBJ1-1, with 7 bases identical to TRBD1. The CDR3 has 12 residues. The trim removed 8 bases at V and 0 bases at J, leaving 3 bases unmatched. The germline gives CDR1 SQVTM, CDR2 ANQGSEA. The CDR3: CSSGQMNTEAFF. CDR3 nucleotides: TGCAGCTCGGGACAGATGAACACTGAAGCTTTCTTT.

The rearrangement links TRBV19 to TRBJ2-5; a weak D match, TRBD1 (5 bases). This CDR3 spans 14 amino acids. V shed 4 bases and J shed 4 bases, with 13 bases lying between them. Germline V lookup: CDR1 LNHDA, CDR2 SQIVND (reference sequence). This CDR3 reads CASSTPGMRETQYF. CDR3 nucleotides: TGTGCCAGTAGTACCCCAGGGATGAGAGAGACCCAGTACTTC.

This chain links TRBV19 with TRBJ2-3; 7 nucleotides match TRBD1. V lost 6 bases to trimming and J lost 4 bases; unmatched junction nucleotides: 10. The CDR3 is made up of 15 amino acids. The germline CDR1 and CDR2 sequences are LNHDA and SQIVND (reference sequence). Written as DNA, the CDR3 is TGTGCCAGTAGCCCCTCTTGGACAGGTCCAGATACGCAGTATTTT. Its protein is CASSPSWTGPDTQYF.

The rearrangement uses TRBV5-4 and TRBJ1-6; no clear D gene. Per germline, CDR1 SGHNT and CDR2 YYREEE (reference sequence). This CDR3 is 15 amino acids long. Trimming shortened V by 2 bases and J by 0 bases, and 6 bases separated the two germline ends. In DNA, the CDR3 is TGTGCCAGCAGCTTATCCGGCTCCTATAATTCACCCCTCCACTTT. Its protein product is CASSLSGSYNSPLHF.

CDR3 residues: CASSYERDRANSPLHF. In DNA, the CDR3 is TGTGCCAGCAGTTACGAGAGGGACAGGGCTAATTCACCCCTCCACTTT. J is TRBJ1-6 and V is TRBV6-2 or TRBV6-3, with TRBD1 matching 9 bases. Trimming at V came to 2 bases and at J to 6 bases, leaving 5 bases not matched to a gene. The CDR3 is 16 amino acids. In germline, CDR1 is MNHEY, CDR2 SVGEGT.

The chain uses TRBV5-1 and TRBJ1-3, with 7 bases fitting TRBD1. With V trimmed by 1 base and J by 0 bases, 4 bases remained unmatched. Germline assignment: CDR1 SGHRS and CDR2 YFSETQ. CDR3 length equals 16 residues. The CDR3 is CASSLSRTGSGNTIYF. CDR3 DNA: TGCGCCAGCAGCTTGTCACGGACAGGCTCTGGAAACACCATATATTTT.

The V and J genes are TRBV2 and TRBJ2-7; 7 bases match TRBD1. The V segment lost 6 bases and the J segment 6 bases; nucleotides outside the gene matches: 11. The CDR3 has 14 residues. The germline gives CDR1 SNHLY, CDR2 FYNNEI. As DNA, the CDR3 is TGTGCCAGCAGCCCCGCACAGGGGAGTGGCGAGCAGTACGTC. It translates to CASSPAQGSGEQYV.

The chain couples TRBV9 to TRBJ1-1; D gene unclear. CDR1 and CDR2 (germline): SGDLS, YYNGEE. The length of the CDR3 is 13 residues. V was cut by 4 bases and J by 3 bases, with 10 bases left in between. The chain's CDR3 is CASSLGVDTEAFF. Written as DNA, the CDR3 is TGTGCCAGCAGCCTGGGAGTGGACACTGAAGCTTTCTTT.